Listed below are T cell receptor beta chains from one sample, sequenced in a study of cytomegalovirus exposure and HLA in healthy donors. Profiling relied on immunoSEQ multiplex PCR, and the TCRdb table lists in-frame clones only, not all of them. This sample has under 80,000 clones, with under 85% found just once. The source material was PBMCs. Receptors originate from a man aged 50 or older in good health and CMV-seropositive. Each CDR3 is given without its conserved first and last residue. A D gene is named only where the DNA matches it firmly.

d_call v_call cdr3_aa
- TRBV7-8 ASSLEGGVSNQPQH
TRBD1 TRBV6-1 ASGDRGYT
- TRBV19 ASSIVRLNNEQF
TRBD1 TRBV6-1 ASSRTGIAAYEQY
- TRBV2 ASSEGAGQPQH
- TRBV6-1 ASSVSEAVGGYT
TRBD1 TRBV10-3 AISDPGTARSYEQY
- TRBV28 ASSFGTGINYEQY
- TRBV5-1 ASSLAAGASTDTQY
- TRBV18 ASSPGFGSGNEQF
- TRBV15 ATSRAGNSNQPQH
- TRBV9 ASSPRGGSNTEAF
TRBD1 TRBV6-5 ASSLGQVDGYT
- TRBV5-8 ASSFGHYYEQY
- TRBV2 ASSEEGVKEKLF
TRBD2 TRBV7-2 ASSLLTSGGAREQF
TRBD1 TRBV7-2 ASSLGTGGSQPQH
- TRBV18 ASSPTATNEKLF
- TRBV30 AWSSSFGSYEQY
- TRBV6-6 ASSSVAGPLNYEQY
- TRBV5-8 ASSLGGRSNQPQH
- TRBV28 ASSLQPIAGYYNEQF
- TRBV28 ASSLGATYEQY
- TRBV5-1 ASSQGQRNTEAF
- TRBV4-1 ASSQEAANGYYEPY
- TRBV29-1 SVFRYNEQF
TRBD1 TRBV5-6 ASSSSTGWTQY
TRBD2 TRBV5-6 ASSAAGTSTYYEQY
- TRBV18 ASSPSIGAKDAGELF
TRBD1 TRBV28 ASSPTGGSGNTIY
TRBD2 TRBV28 ASSLFSLAEFYEQY
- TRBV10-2 ASSDPQVLRIYGYT
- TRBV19 ASRIRTDQPQH
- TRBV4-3 ASSQDVDFTPEAF
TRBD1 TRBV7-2 ASSLQGARTGNTIY
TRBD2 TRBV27 ATRLTPPSGKHYEQY
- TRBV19 ASSTALYNYGYT
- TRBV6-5 ASSYLGDNEQF
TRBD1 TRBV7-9 ASSGSMDRGDSYEQY
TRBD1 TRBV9 ASSGRQGIIYGYT
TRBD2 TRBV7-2 ASSTTSGGINEQF
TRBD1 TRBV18 ASSPLHNRGGPEAF
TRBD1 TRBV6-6 ASSRGTGTNTYEQY
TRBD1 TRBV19 ASSTRDRVNYGYT
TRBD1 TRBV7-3 ASSQTGGPDTQY
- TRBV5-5 ASSRAHSIPLRNERF
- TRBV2 ASSEDNYNYGYT
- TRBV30 AWSEGLGEAQF